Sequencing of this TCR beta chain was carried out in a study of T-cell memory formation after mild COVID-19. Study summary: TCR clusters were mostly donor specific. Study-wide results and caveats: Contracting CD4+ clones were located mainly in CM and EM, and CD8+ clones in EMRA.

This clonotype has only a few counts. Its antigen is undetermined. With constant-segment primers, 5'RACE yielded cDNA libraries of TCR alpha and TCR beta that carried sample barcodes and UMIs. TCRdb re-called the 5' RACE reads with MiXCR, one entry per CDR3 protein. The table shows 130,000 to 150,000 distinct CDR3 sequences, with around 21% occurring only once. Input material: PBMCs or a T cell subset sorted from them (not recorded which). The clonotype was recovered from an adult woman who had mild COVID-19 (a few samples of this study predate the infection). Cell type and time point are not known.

Here the CDR3 reads CASSQERTSGRSTDTQYF. CDR3 in DNA: TGCGCCAGCAGCCAAGAAAGGACTAGCGGGAGAAGCACAGATACGCAGTATTTT. The chain is built from TRBV4-3 and TRBJ2-3; TRBD2 agrees at 13 bases. This CDR3 is 18 amino acids long. Germline-derived CDR1 and CDR2 are LGHNA and YSLEER. J gave up 0 bases and V 0 bases, and 3 bases lay outside the gene matches.